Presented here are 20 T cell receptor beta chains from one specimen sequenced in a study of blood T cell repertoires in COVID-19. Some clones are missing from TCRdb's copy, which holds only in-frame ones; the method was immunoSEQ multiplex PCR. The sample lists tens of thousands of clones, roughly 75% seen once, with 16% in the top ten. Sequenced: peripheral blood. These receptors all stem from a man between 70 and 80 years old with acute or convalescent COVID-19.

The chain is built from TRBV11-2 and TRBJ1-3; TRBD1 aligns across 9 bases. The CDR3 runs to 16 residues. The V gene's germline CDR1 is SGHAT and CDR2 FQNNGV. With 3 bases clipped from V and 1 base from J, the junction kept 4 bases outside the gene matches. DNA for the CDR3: TGTGCCAGCAGCTTGAAAGGGACAGGGTCTGGAAACACCATATATTTT. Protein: CASSLKGTGSGNTIYF.

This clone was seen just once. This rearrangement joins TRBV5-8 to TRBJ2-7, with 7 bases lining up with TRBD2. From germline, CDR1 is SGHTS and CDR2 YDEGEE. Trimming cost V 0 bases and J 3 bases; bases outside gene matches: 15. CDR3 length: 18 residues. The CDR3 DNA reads TGTGCCAGCAGCTTGGAGTTGGCGGGGGTGGAGTTGAACTACGAGCAGTACTTC. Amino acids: CASSLELAGVELNYEQYF.

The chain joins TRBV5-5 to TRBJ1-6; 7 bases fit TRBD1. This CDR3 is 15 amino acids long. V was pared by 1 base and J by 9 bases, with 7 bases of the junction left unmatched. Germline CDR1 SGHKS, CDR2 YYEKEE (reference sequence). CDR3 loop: CASSLFDRDLSPLHF. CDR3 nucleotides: TGTGCCAGCAGCTTGTTTGACAGGGACCTTTCACCCCTCCACTTT.

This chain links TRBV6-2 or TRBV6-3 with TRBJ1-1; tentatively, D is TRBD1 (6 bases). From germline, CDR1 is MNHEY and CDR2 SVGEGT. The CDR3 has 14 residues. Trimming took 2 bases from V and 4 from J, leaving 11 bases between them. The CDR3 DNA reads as TGTGCCAGCAGTTACCCCACAGGGACCACTGAAGCTTTCTTT. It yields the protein CASSYPTGTTEAFF.

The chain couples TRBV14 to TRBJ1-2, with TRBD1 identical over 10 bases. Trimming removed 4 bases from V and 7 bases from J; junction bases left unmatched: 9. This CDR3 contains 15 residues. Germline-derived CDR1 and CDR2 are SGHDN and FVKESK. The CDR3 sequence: CASSPGQGIVFGYTF. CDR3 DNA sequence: TGTGCCAGCAGCCCGGGACAGGGGATCGTTTTTGGCTACACCTTC.

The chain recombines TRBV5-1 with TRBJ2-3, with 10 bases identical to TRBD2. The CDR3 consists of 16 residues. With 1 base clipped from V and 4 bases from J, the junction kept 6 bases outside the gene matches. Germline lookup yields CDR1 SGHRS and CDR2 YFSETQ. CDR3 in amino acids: CASSLKASGRPDTQYF. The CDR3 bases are TGCGCCAGCAGCTTGAAGGCTAGCGGGAGACCAGATACGCAGTATTTT.

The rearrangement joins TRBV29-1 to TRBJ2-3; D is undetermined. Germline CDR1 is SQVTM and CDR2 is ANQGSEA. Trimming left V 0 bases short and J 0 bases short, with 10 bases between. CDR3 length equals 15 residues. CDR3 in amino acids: CSVEDRSQSTDTQYF. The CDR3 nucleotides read TGCAGCGTTGAAGATCGTAGCCAGAGCACAGATACGCAGTATTTT.

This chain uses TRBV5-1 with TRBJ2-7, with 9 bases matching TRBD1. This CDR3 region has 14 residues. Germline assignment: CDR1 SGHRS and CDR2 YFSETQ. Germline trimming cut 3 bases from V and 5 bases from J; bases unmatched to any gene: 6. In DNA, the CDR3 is TGCGCCAGCAGCTGGGACAGGGCCACCGACGAGCAGTACTTC. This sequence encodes CASSWDRATDEQYF.

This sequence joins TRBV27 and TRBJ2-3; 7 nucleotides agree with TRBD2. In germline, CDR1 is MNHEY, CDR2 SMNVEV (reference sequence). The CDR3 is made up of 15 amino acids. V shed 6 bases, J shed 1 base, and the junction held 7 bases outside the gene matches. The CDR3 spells CASSTGRFRTDTQYF. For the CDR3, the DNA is TGTGCCAGCAGCACCGGGAGGTTCCGCACAGATACGCAGTATTTT.

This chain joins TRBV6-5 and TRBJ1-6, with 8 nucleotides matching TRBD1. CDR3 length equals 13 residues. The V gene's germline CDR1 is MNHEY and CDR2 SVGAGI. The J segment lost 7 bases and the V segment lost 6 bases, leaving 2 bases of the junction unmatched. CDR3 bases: TGTGCCAGCAGGACAGGGGTGAATTCACCCCTCCACTTT. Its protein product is CASRTGVNSPLHF.

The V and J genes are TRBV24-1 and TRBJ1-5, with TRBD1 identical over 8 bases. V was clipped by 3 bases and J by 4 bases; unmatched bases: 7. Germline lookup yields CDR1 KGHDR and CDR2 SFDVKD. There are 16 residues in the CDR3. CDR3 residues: CATSDQGQASNQPQHF. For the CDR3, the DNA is TGTGCCACCAGTGATCAGGGACAGGCGAGTAATCAGCCCCAGCATTTT.

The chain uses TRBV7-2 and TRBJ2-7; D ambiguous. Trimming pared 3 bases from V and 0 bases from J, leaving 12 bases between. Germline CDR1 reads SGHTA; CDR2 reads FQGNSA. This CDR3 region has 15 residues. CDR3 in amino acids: CASSFTTQSSYEQYF. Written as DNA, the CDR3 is TGTGCCAGCAGCTTTACTACCCAGAGCTCCTACGAGCAGTACTTC.

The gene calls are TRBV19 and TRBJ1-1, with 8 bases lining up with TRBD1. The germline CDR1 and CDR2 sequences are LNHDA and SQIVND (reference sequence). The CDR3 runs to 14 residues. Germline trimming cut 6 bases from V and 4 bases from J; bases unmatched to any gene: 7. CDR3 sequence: CASSPFTGGTEAFF. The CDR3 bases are TGTGCCAGTAGCCCCTTCACAGGGGGCACTGAAGCTTTCTTT.

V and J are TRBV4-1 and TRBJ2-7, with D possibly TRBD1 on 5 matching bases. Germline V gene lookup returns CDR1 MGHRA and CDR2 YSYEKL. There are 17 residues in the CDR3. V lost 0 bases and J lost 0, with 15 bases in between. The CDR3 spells CASSQESGRTISYEQYF. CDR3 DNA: TGCGCCAGCAGCCAAGAATCAGGGCGCACCATCTCCTACGAGCAGTACTTC.

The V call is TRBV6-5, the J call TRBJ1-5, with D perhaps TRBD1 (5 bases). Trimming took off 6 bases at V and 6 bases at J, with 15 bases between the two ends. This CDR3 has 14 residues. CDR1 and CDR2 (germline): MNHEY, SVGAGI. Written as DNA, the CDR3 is TGTGCCAGCAGCTCGGCCGGGGGAGCTCAGCCCCAGCATTTT. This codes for CASSSAGGAQPQHF.

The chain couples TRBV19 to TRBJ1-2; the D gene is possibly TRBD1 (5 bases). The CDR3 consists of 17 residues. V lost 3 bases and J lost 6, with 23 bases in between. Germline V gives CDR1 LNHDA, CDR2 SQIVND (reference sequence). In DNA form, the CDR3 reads TGTGCCAGTAGTATGCAGGGTGCCCAAAGGTCAGTGAATGGCTACACCTTC. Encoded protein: CASSMQGAQRSVNGYTF.

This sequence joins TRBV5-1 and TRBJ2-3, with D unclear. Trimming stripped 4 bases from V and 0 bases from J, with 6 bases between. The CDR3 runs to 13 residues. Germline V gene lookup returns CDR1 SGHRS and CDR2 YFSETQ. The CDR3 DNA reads TGCGCCAGCAGCCCGACAAGCACAGATACGCAGTATTTT. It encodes CASSPTSTDTQYF.

CDR3 loop: CASSQGQGNSGNTIYF. Here the CDR3 DNA reads TGTGCCAGCAGCCAAGGACAGGGGAACTCTGGAAACACCATATATTTT. This sequence joins TRBV3-1 (or the pseudogene TRBV3-2) and TRBJ1-3; 8 bases line up with TRBD1. This CDR3 has 16 amino acids. V shed 1 base and J 0 bases; nucleotides not matched to a gene: 2. Germline V gene lookup returns CDR1 LGHDT and CDR2 YNNKEL (reference sequence).

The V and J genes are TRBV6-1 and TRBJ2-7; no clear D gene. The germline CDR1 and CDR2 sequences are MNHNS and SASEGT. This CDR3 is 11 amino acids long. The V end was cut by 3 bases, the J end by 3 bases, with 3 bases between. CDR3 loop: CASSDNYEQYF. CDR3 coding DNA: TGTGCCAGCAGTGACAACTACGAGCAGTACTTC.

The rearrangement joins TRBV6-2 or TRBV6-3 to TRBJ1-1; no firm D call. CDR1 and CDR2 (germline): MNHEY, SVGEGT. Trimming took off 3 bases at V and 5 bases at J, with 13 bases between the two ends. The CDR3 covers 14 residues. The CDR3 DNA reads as TGTGCCAGCAGTTATGGGCGGACTGTTACTGAAGCTTTCTTT. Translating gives CASSYGRTVTEAFF.